Presented here are 5 T cell receptor beta chains from one specimen sequenced in a study of Ad26.COV2.S vaccination and SARS-CoV-2 variants. Sample treatment: some 19 received Ad26.COV2.S at low or high dose, single or two shots; about 5 received placebo; per-sample allocation not given. Day 63 after the first vaccine or placebo injection was the time point for sampling. The assay was immunoSEQ multiplex PCR, and TCRdb's table has in-frame clones only and misses some. The table has about 350,000 clones, approximately 86% seen once; the top ten hold about 10%. The material was peripheral blood, obtained in a trial of Ad26.COV2.S vaccine versus placebo. Receptors were obtained from a person between 18 and 60 years old who received the Ad26.COV2.S COVID-19 vaccine or a placebo.

The V call is TRBV12-5, the J call TRBJ1-2; D not resolved. Looked up from germline, CDR1 is LGHNT and CDR2 is FRNRAP. The CDR3 has 14 amino acids. Trimming shortened V by 0 bases and J by 4 bases, and 9 bases separated the two germline ends. The CDR3 nucleotides are TGTGCTAGTGGTTTGGTCACGCAGCTCTATGGCTACACCTTC. This encodes CASGLVTQLYGYTF.

The CDR3 loop is CASSVGGGGAYEQFF. CDR3 DNA: TGCGCCAGCAGCGTGGGCGGCGGGGGGGCCTATGAGCAGTTCTTC. The chain employs TRBV5-1 and TRBJ2-1; TRBD2 matches at 9 bases. CDR1 and CDR2 (germline): SGHRS, YFSETQ. CDR3 length: 15 residues. V was pared by 4 bases and J by 8 bases, with 10 bases of the junction left unmatched.

The J gene is TRBJ2-1, the V gene TRBV7-6; 7 bases line up with TRBD1. The CDR3 is 16 amino acids. With V trimmed by 1 base and J by 4 bases, 7 bases remained unmatched. CDR1 is SGHVS and CDR2 is FNYEAQ in the germline V gene. The CDR3 bases are TGTGCCAGCAGCTTAGGTGGCAGGGGGATATACAATGAGCAGTTCTTC. The encoded protein is CASSLGGRGIYNEQFF.

The CDR3: CASRTPGLRHEQYF. The CDR3 coding sequence is TGTGCCAGCCGTACTCCGGGACTACGGCACGAGCAGTACTTC. The chain carries TRBV2 and TRBJ2-7; 7 bases match TRBD2. V shed 8 bases, J shed 5 bases, and the junction held 12 bases outside the gene matches. The germline gives CDR1 SNHLY, CDR2 FYNNEI. The CDR3 spans 14 residues.

The chain links TRBV5-4 to TRBJ1-6; no reliable D call. CDR1 SGHNT and CDR2 YYREEE come from the germline V gene (reference sequence). CDR3 size: 17 residues. Trimming left V 3 bases short and J 0 bases short, with 13 bases between. The CDR3 DNA is TGTGCCAGCAGCTCCTCTTCTATTAGCTCCTATAATTCACCCCTCCACTTT. Translating gives CASSSSSISSYNSPLHF.